Below are 24 T cell receptor beta chains sequenced from a single sample in a study of T cell repertoires in cytomegalovirus infection. TCRdb re-called the reads with MiXCR, one entry per CDR3 protein. Here the sample spans approximately 500,000 distinct CDR3 sequences, approximately 10% being singletons. The specimen was PBMCs. These receptors were obtained from a human donor in good health (CMV status not recorded). Some clones in this sample may be carry-over from other donors' samples.

The rearrangement joins TRBV20-1 to TRBJ2-7, with TRBD1 as a possible D gene (7 bases). The CDR3 loop spans 14 amino acids. Trimming pared 6 bases from V and 2 bases from J, leaving 17 bases between. Germline V CDR1 and CDR2: DFQATT, SNEGSKA (reference sequence). CDR3 residues: CSARGNRGAYEQYF. The CDR3 DNA follows: TGCAGTGCCCGGGGGAACAGGGGAGCCTACGAGCAGTACTTC.

This clonotype was found many times. V is TRBV6-1 and J is TRBJ2-5, with D maybe TRBD1 (5 bases). V was clipped by 5 bases and J by 7 bases, with 23 bases between them. Germline V gives CDR1 MNHNS, CDR2 SASEGT. The CDR3 has 16 amino acids. The CDR3 nucleotides are TGTGCCAGCAGTCCCGAAGGAGAGACAGCCCCCGGGACCCAGTACTTC. This codes for CASSPEGETAPGTQYF.

This clonotype has at least ten counts. The chain recombines TRBV11-2 with TRBJ2-2; 9 nucleotides align to TRBD2. CDR1 and CDR2 (germline): SGHAT, FQNNGV. The length of the CDR3 is 19 residues. V gave up 6 bases and J gave up 0 bases; unmatched junction bases: 14. CDR3 nucleotide sequence: TGTGCCAGCAGTTTCTATCGGCTAGCGGGGAGATCGAACACCGGGGAGCTGTTTTTT. Its translation is CASSFYRLAGRSNTGELFF.

The sample holds many counts of this clonotype. J is TRBJ2-5 and V is TRBV7-6; TRBD2 aligns across 9 bases. V lost 5 bases and J lost 2; bases outside the gene matches: 6. CDR3 size: 15 residues. Germline assignment: CDR1 SGHVS and CDR2 FNYEAQ. The CDR3 DNA sequence: TGTGCCAGCAGCCCCCGGACTAGCGAACAAGAGACCCAGTACTTC. It translates to CASSPRTSEQETQYF.

This sequence joins TRBV28 and TRBJ1-4; D is ambiguous. CDR1 MDHEN and CDR2 SYDVKM come from the germline V gene. Between the trimmed V and J ends, which lost 10 bases and 7 bases, there was a span of 7 bases. The CDR3 runs to 10 residues. The CDR3 spells CATLSEKLFF. CDR3 bases: TGTGCCACCCTAAGTGAAAAACTGTTTTTT.

J is TRBJ1-2 and V is TRBV7-9, with TRBD1 matching 7 bases. Germline-derived CDR1 and CDR2 are SEHNR and FQNEAQ (reference sequence). The CDR3 extends over 14 amino acids. The trim removed 5 bases at V and 5 bases at J, leaving 8 bases unmatched. The DNA of the CDR3 is TGTGCCAGCAGCGGGGCAGACAGGGAATATGGCTACACCTTC. This codes for CASSGADREYGYTF.

This clonotype was found many times. The chain combines TRBV12-3 or TRBV12-4 with TRBJ1-1; D ambiguous. The CDR3 runs 16 residues. Trimming removed 4 bases at V and 0 bases at J, with 15 bases between. The CDR3 nucleotides are TGTGCCAGCAGTTCTCCCCGGTCCCTAATGAACACTGAAGCTTTCTTT. Its translation: CASSSPRSLMNTEAFF.

The table lists this clonotype with a few counts. This rearrangement joins TRBV4-2 to TRBJ2-1; 8 positions match TRBD1. CDR3 length: 13 amino acids. Trimming at V came to 4 bases and at J to 12 bases, leaving 8 bases not matched to a gene. Germline V gives CDR1 LGHNA, CDR2 YNFKEQ. The chain's CDR3 is CASSPLGGQGQFF. CDR3 nucleotides: TGTGCCAGCAGCCCGCTAGGAGGACAGGGGCAGTTCTTC.

This clonotype came up many times. The genes are TRBV12-3 or TRBV12-4 and TRBJ2-3, with no clear D. Trimming shortened V by 3 bases and J by 6 bases, and 10 bases separated the two germline ends. CDR3 length equals 13 residues. The CDR3: CASSFGRPDTQYF. CDR3 bases: TGTGCCAGCAGTTTTGGACGCCCGGATACGCAGTATTTT.

This clonotype was seen many times. V usage is TRBV9 and J usage is TRBJ2-7; TRBD2 is a possible D gene (6 bases). Per germline, CDR1 SGDLS and CDR2 YYNGEE. The CDR3 extends over 14 amino acids. V dropped 0 bases and J dropped 6 bases, with 13 bases sitting between them. CDR3 DNA: TGTGCCAGCAGCGTAGACGGGAGACTTGGCGAGCAGTACTTC. This sequence encodes CASSVDGRLGEQYF.

There are many counts of this clonotype. This chain uses TRBV7-8 with TRBJ1-2, with D perhaps TRBD1 (5 bases). The CDR3 totals 14 residues. Germline V gives CDR1 SGHVS, CDR2 FQNEAQ. The V gene lost 3 bases and the J gene lost 4 bases, with 12 bases spanning the gap. The CDR3 spells CASSFRVVGYGYTF. CDR3 nucleotide sequence: TGTGCCAGCAGCTTCAGGGTGGTGGGCTATGGCTACACCTTC.

This clonotype was observed a handful of times. V and J are TRBV13 and TRBJ2-7, with D possibly TRBD1 on 6 matching bases. Germline CDR1 PRHDT, CDR2 FYEKMQ (reference sequence). V was clipped by 1 base and J by 1 base, with 8 bases between them. This CDR3 region has 14 residues. The CDR3, as DNA: TGTGCCAGCAGCTTAGCCCAGGGGTCCTACGAGCAGTACTTC. Translated, it gives CASSLAQGSYEQYF.

This clonotype was seen ten or more times. The J gene is TRBJ1-3, the V gene TRBV11-2, with a possible D match to TRBD1 (5 bases). Germline CDR1 reads SGHAT; CDR2 reads FQNNGV. Trimming removed 5 bases at V and 1 base at J, with 9 bases between. This CDR3 has 14 residues. The CDR3 nucleotides read TGTGCCAGCAGCGAGTCAGGGTCTGGAAACACCATATATTTT. Amino acid sequence: CASSESGSGNTIYF.

This clonotype was recorded many times. The rearrangement links TRBV12-3 or TRBV12-4 to TRBJ2-2; D may be TRBD2 (6 bases). This CDR3 comprises 15 residues. Trimming left V 4 bases short and J 1 base short, with 10 bases between. The CDR3 DNA reads as TGTGCCAGCAGTTCCCGACTAGGGAACACCGGGGAGCTGTTTTTT. Amino acids: CASSSRLGNTGELFF.

In this sample, this clonotype turned up many times. The chain has TRBV2 and TRBJ2-2; possibly TRBD2 for D (6 bases). The CDR3 loop spans 14 amino acids. Looked up from germline, CDR1 is SNHLY and CDR2 is FYNNEI. V shed 10 bases and J shed 9 bases, with 21 bases lying between them. CDR3 DNA: TGTGCCACCCGTGCTGGGACTGGGAATCGGGAGCTGTTTTTT. Protein product: CATRAGTGNRELFF.

Regarding this clonotype: This could be a read error, since a much larger clone is one nucleotide away. The V and J genes are TRBV27 and TRBJ2-1, with 10 bases identical to TRBD1. The germline V gene has CDR1 MNHEY and CDR2 SMNVEV (reference sequence). There are 14 residues in the CDR3. Germline trimming cut 8 bases from V and 6 bases from J; bases unmatched to any gene: 7. CDR3 protein: CASRPRTGGNEQFF. The CDR3 DNA follows: TGTGCCAGCCGTCCCCGGACAGGGGGCAATGAGCAGTTCTTC.

This clonotype came up many times. The chain is built from TRBV4-2 and TRBJ2-7, with 9 positions matching TRBD1. The CDR3 has 15 residues. Germline values: CDR1 LGHNA, CDR2 YNFKEQ. With 4 bases clipped from V and 6 bases from J, the junction kept 10 bases outside the gene matches. CDR3 protein: CASSPEIRTGVEQYF. In DNA, the CDR3 is TGTGCCAGCAGCCCCGAAATCAGGACAGGGGTCGAGCAGTACTTC.

This clonotype was counted a few times. The chain carries TRBV30 and TRBJ2-5; no clear D. Germline CDR1 is GTSNPN and CDR2 is SVGIG (reference sequence). With 0 bases removed from V and 2 bases from J, the gap between germline ends came to 10 bases. CDR3 size: 14 residues. The CDR3 DNA follows: TGTGCCTGGAGTGTAACCGGAGCGCAAGAGACCCAGTACTTC. Protein: CAWSVTGAQETQYF. Together with reference TRBV30 and TRBJ2-5, the CDR3 gives the full variable domain: SQTIHQWPATLVQPVGSPLSLECTVEGTSNPNLYWYRQAAGRGLQLLFYSVGIGQISSEVPQNLSASRPQDRQFILSSKKLLLSDSGFYLCAWSVTGAQETQYFGPGTRLLVL.

This clonotype occurred a few times. The chain uses TRBV30 and TRBJ2-1, with 9 bases aligning to TRBD2. V shed 3 bases, J shed 5 bases, and the junction held 8 bases outside the gene matches. This CDR3 is 15 amino acids long. Germline CDR1 is GTSNPN and CDR2 is SVGIG (reference sequence). CDR3 loop: CAWRIGAGGHNEQFF. The CDR3, as DNA: TGTGCCTGGAGGATAGGAGCGGGAGGTCACAATGAGCAGTTCTTC.

This clonotype was counted ten times or more. The genes are TRBV7-2 and TRBJ1-2; D possibly corresponds to TRBD1 (5 bases). With 3 bases removed from V and 4 bases from J, the gap between germline ends came to 15 bases. The CDR3 length is 15 residues. CDR1 is SGHTA, CDR2 FQGNSA, per germline. The CDR3 DNA reads as TGTGCCAGCAGCTTTGTGGCAGGGCCCCTCTATGGCTACACCTTC. It specifies CASSFVAGPLYGYTF.

There are many counts of this clonotype. The chain combines TRBV6-1 with TRBJ1-5; 8 positions match TRBD1. CDR1 is MNHNS, CDR2 SASEGT, per germline. V lost 11 bases, J lost 7 bases, and 16 bases stayed unmatched. This CDR3 comprises 15 residues. Here the CDR3 DNA reads TGTGCCGCGGACCCACAGGGGGTCCTGGGGCAGCCCCAGCATTTT. Amino acids: CAADPQGVLGQPQHF.

In its sample, this clonotype was seen a few times. This chain joins TRBV28 and TRBJ2-1, with TRBD2 identical over 8 bases. V dropped 5 bases and J dropped 7; count of bases not matched to a gene: 13. Germline V gene sequence: CDR1 MDHEN, CDR2 SYDVKM. The CDR3 is 16 amino acids. The chain's CDR3 is CASSPAREDFRNEQFF. CDR3 sequence (DNA): TGTGCCAGCAGTCCCGCGCGGGAGGACTTCCGGAATGAGCAGTTCTTC. Drawing the rest from reference TRBV28 and TRBJ2-1, the complete variable domain is DVKVTQSSRYLVKRTGEKVFLECVQDMDHENMFWYRQDPGLGLRLIYFSYDVKMKEKGDIPEGYSVSREKKERFSLILESASTNQTSMYLCASSPAREDFRNEQFFGPGTRLTVL.

This clonotype was seen many times. The genes are TRBV12-3 or TRBV12-4 and TRBJ2-1, with TRBD1 matching 10 bases. Unmatched junction bases numbered 6, after V lost 6 bases and J lost 4 bases. The CDR3 consists of 15 residues. For the CDR3, the DNA is TGTGCCAGCAGGGAACAGGGACAGGGGTACAATGAGCAGTTCTTC. Its translation is CASREQGQGYNEQFF.

This clonotype was detected ten times or more. This sequence joins TRBV6-1 and TRBJ1-1; the D is unclear. The germline V gene has CDR1 MNHNS and CDR2 SASEGT. The CDR3 extends over 12 amino acids. Between the trimmed V and J ends, which lost 5 bases and 4 bases, there was a span of 8 bases. CDR3 nucleotide sequence: TGTGCCAGCAGTCGGTGGGGCACTGAAGCTTTCTTT. Protein product: CASSRWGTEAFF.